This T cell receptor (beta chain) was recovered during a study of T cell changes during pregnancy in multiple sclerosis. From germline, CDR1 is MRHNA and CDR2 SNTAGT. Trimming at V came to 3 bases and at J to 8 bases, leaving 4 bases not matched to a gene. The CDR3 is 14 amino acids. Clones were sequenced by immunoSEQ multiplex PCR, and TCRdb holds only the in-frame ones, with some missing. The data contain 85,000 to 120,000 clones, 91% of them singletons. In its sample, this clone was seen once. This receptor was obtained from a female donor with multiple sclerosis, enrolled in a pregnancy study. Sequenced here: peripheral blood, sampled before pregnancy. This chain joins TRBV6-4 and TRBJ2-1; 10 bases fit TRBD2. CDR3 nucleotide sequence: TGTGCCAGCAGTGAAAGCGGGAGGGCCCATGAGCAGTTCTTC. Protein: CASSESGRAHEQFF.